This TCR beta chain was identified in a study of graft-versus-host responses after intestinal transplantation. Germline CDR1 is MNHGY and CDR2 is SVAAGI. The CDR3 is made up of 13 amino acids. Trimming at V came to 4 bases and at J to 11 bases, leaving 8 bases not matched to a gene. Clones were sequenced by immunoSEQ multiplex PCR, and TCRdb holds only the in-frame ones, with some missing. Found here are approximately 9,100 clones, roughly 95% of them singletons; the top ten hold roughly 16%. This specimen consisted of bone marrow, obtained around 520 days after intestinal transplantation. The rearrangement links TRBV6-9 to TRBJ1-1, with TRBD1 identical over 9 bases. The sequence derives from a human patient who received an intestinal transplant, so some T cells may come from the graft donor. CDR3 DNA: TGTGCCAGCAGTTCCCACTCGGGGACAGGGGCTTTCTTT. As protein: CASSSHSGTGAFF.